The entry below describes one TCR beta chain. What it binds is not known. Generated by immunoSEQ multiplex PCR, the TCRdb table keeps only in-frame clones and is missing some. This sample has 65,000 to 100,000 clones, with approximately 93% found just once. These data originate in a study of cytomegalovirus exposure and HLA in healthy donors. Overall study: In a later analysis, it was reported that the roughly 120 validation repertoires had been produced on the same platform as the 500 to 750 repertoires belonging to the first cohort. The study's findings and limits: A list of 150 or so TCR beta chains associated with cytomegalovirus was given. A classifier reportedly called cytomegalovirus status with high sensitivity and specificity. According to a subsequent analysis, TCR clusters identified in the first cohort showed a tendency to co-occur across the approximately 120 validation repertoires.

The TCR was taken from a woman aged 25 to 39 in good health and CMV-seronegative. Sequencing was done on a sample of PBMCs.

The CDR3 region is CASIPETGGSNTQYF. CDR3 bases: TGTGCCAGCATACCGGAGACAGGGGGATCAAATACGCAGTATTTT. The chain is built from TRBV28 and TRBJ2-3, with 9 nucleotides matching TRBD1. V gave up 7 bases and J gave up 7 bases; unmatched junction bases: 12. The germline CDR1 and CDR2 sequences are MDHEN and SYDVKM. This CDR3 is 15 amino acids long.